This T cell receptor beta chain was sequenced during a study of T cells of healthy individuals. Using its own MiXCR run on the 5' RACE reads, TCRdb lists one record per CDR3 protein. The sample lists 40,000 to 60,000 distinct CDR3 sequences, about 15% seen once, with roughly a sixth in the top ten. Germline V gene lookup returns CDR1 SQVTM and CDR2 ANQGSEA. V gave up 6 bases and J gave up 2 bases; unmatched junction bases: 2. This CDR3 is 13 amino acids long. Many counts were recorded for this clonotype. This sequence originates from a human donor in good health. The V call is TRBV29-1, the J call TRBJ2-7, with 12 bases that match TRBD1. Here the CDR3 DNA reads TGCAGCGTGGGGACAGGGGGCGCCTACGAGCAGTACTTC. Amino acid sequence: CSVGTGGAYEQYF.